The rows below give T cell receptor beta chains drawn from one sample of a study of neurological immune-mediated disorders. One entry per CDR3 protein, called by TCRdb with MiXCR from the 5' RACE reads. The table has 50,000 to 75,000 distinct CDR3 sequences, over 9.5% seen once. What was sequenced was PBMCs. These receptors were obtained from a woman in her fifties or sixties with HTLV-1-associated myelopathy (HAM/TSP). The CDR3 runs from the conserved cysteine through the conserved F or W. The D gene is left open where the match is weak. Not all rows give a size; the values are once, few, many and, for expanded clones, a class.

V	length	D	J	size	CDR3	DNA
TRBV20-1	15	TRBD2	TRBJ2-2	many	CSARDGAGGPGELFF	TGCAGTGCTAGAGATGGAGCGGGAGGGCCCGGGGAGCTGTTTTTT
TRBV20-1	15	NA	TRBJ2-3	many	CSARDQGRGTDTQYF	TGCAGTGCTAGAGATCAGGGTCGCGGCACAGATACGCAGTATTTT
TRBV7-8	15	NA	TRBJ2-2	many	CASSLVGTNTGELFF	TGTGCCAGCAGCTTAGTTGGGACGAACACCGGGGAGCTGTTTTTT
TRBV24-1	16	TRBD2	TRBJ2-1	many	CATSDRAGGPQNEQFF	TGTGCCACCAGTGACAGAGCGGGAGGGCCTCAGAATGAGCAGTTCTTC
TRBV4-1	16	TRBD1	TRBJ1-2	many	CASSQPPPWDSYGYTF	TGCGCCAGCAGCCAACCTCCTCCCTGGGACAGCTATGGCTACACCTTC
TRBV5-1	15	NA	TRBJ2-5	many	CASSYGAAYQETQYF	TGCGCCAGCAGCTACGGGGCAGCCTACCAAGAGACCCAGTACTTC
TRBV7-9	13	NA	TRBJ1-2	many	CASSLPTGNGYTF	TGTGCCAGCAGCTTACCGACGGGCAATGGCTACACCTTC
TRBV6-2/TRBV6-3	15	NA	TRBJ2-1	many	CASSYWQSRGNEQFF	TGTGCCAGCAGCTACTGGCAATCCAGGGGCAATGAGCAGTTCTTC
TRBV20-1	13	NA	TRBJ2-6	many	CSATWGGANVLTF	TGCAGTGCCACCTGGGGCGGGGCCAACGTCCTGACTTTC
TRBV24-1	15	NA	TRBJ1-2	NA	CATSDNKTDSYGYTF	TGTGCCACCAGTGATAACAAGACAGATAGCTATGGCTACACCTTC
TRBV6-6	14	NA	TRBJ2-7	many	CASLNRAETYEQYF	TGTGCCAGCCTCAACAGGGCCGAAACCTACGAGCAGTACTTC
TRBV20-1	14	NA	TRBJ2-5	many	CSARAGGLGETQYF	TGCAGTGCTAGGGCCGGGGGGCTTGGAGAGACCCAGTACTTC
TRBV28	15	TRBD2	TRBJ2-1	many	CASSSLAAIYNEQFF	TGTGCCAGCAGTTCACTAGCGGCAATCTACAATGAGCAGTTCTTC
TRBV20-1	13	NA	TRBJ1-6	many	CSARGGVNSPLHF	TGCAGTGCCCGGGGGGGCGTGAATTCACCCCTCCACTTT
TRBV7-9	15	NA	TRBJ2-3	many	CASSLTNPGTDTQYF	TGTGCCAGCAGCCTTACTAACCCTGGCACAGATACGCAGTATTTT
TRBV5-6	13	NA	TRBJ2-3	many	CASSLSPSDTQYF	TGTGCCAGCAGCTTGTCCCCATCGGATACGCAGTATTTT
TRBV20-1	13	NA	TRBJ2-1	medium-sized	CSVRLANYNEQFF	TGCAGTGTGCGTCTAGCGAACTACAATGAGCAGTTCTTC
TRBV3-1	19	NA	TRBJ2-5	many	CASSQDSVNRKGSQETQYF	TGTGCCAGCAGCCAAGATTCGGTTAATAGGAAAGGTTCGCAAGAGACCCAGTACTTC
TRBV5-8	15	TRBD1	TRBJ2-7	many	CASSLADRESGEQYF	TGTGCCAGCAGCTTGGCGGACAGGGAATCGGGCGAGCAGTACTTC
TRBV14	15	TRBD1	TRBJ2-7	few	CASSQLDRGGYEQYF	TGTGCCAGCAGCCAGCTGGACAGGGGCGGCTACGAGCAGTACTTC
TRBV7-8	13	NA	TRBJ2-7	once	CASSLQIRNEQYF	TGTGCCAGCAGCCTCCAGATACGAAACGAGCAGTACTTC
TRBV12-2	16	NA	TRBJ2-7	few	CASRLASSSGNYEQYF	TGTGCAAGTCGCTTAGCGTCGTCTAGCGGAAACTACGAGCAGTACTTC
TRBV7-6	15	TRBD2	TRBJ2-3	NA	CASSPWASGMVTQYF	TGTGCCAGCAGCCCCTGGGCTAGCGGGATGGTTACGCAGTATTTT
TRBV9	15	NA	TRBJ2-7	NA	CASSVATGDFYEQYF	TGTGCCAGCAGCGTAGCTACGGGGGACTTTTACGAGCAGTACTTC
TRBV27	15	NA	TRBJ2-7	many	CASSLFGSANSEQYF	TGTGCCAGCAGTTTATTCGGGAGTGCTAACTCCGAGCAGTACTTC
TRBV2	13	NA	TRBJ2-1	many	CASRREMGNEQFF	TGTGCCAGCCGCCGGGAGATGGGCAATGAGCAGTTCTTC
TRBV28	13	NA	TRBJ1-1	many	CASSSGSRELAFF	TGTGCCAGCAGTTCCGGTAGCAGGGAATTAGCTTTCTTT
TRBV7-6	12	NA	TRBJ2-2	many	CAIPVGTGELFF	TGTGCCATCCCCGTGGGAACCGGGGAGCTGTTTTTT
TRBV20-1	12	NA	TRBJ2-1	many	CSARPPGVEQFF	TGCAGTGCTAGACCCCCGGGGGTTGAGCAGTTCTTC
TRBV27	13	TRBD2	TRBJ2-7	many	CASGQTSGTREYF	TGTGCCAGCGGACAGACTAGCGGGACGAGGGAGTACTTC
TRBV5-1	15	TRBD1	TRBJ1-2	many	CASSLIGQGENGYTF	TGCGCCAGCAGCTTGATAGGACAGGGTGAAAATGGCTACACCTTC
TRBV7-2	16	TRBD2	TRBJ2-3	NA	CASSLVATSGRDTQYF	TGTGCCAGCAGCTTAGTGGCGACTAGCGGAAGGGATACGCAGTATTTT
TRBV20-1	13	TRBD2	TRBJ2-7	many	CSAKASGAYEQYF	TGCAGTGCTAAGGCTAGCGGGGCCTACGAGCAGTACTTC
TRBV7-9	12	NA	TRBJ2-7	many	CASSPMTGEQYF	TGTGCCAGCAGCCCAATGACAGGCGAGCAGTACTTC
TRBV5-1	13	TRBD2	TRBJ2-5	many	CASSRTSVETQYF	TGCGCCAGCAGCAGGACTAGCGTGGAGACCCAGTACTTC
TRBV6-2/TRBV6-3	15	TRBD1	TRBJ2-1	many	CASSYLAGGYNEQFF	TGTGCCAGCAGTTACTTGGCAGGGGGTTACAATGAGCAGTTCTTC
TRBV7-2	12	NA	TRBJ1-2	many	CASSLVGGDYTF	TGTGCCAGCAGCTTAGTGGGAGGGGACTACACCTTC
TRBV2	15	NA	TRBJ1-2	many	CASSEVQGGGYGYTF	TGTGCCAGCAGCGAGGTACAGGGAGGCGGCTATGGCTACACCTTC
TRBV28	15	NA	TRBJ1-2	many	CASSFRIGGSDGYTF	TGTGCCAGCAGTTTTAGAATCGGGGGTTCTGACGGCTACACCTTC
TRBV7-9	13	NA	TRBJ1-1	few	CASSSGSDTEAFF	TGTGCCAGCAGCTCCGGGTCCGACACTGAAGCTTTCTTT
TRBV5-1	14	NA	TRBJ1-1	many	CASSLERGNTEAFF	TGCGCCAGCAGCTTGGAGAGGGGGAACACTGAAGCTTTCTTT